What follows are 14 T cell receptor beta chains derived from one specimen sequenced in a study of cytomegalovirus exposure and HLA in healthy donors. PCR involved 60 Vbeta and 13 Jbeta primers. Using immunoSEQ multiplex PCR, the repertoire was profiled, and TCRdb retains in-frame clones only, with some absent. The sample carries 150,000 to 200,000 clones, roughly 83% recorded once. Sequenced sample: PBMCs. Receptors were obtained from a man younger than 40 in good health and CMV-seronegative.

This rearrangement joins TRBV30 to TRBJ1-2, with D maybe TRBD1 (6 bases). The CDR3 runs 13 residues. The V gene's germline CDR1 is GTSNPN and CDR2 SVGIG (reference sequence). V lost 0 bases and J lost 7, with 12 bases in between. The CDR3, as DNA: TGTGCCTGGAGTGTAGTCCAGGGGTCTGGCTACACCTTC. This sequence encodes CAWSVVQGSGYTF.

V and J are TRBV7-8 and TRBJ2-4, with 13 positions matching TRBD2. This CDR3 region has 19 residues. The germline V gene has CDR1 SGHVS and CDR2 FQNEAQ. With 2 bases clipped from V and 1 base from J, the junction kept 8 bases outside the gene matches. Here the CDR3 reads CASSLPTSGRAGAKNIQYF. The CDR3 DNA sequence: TGTGCCAGCAGCTTACCCACTAGCGGGAGGGCCGGGGCCAAAAACATTCAGTACTTC.

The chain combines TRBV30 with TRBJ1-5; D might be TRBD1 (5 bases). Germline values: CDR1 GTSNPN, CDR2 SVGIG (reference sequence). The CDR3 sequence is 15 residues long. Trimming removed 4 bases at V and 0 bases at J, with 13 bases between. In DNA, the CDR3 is TGTGCCTGGACCACGGGGGTAAATAGCAATCAGCCCCAGCATTTT. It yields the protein CAWTTGVNSNQPQHF. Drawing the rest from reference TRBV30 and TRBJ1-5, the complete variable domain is SQTIHQWPATLVQPVGSPLSLECTVEGTSNPNLYWYRQAAGRGLQLLFYSVGIGQISSEVPQNLSASRPQDRQFILSSKKLLLSDSGFYLCAWTTGVNSNQPQHFGDGTRLSIL.

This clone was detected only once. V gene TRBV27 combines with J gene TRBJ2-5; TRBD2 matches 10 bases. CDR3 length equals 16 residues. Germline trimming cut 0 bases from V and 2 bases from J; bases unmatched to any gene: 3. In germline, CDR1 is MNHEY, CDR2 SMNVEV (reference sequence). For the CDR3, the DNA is TGTGCCAGCAGTTTATCACTAGCGGGATCTCAAGAGACCCAGTACTTC. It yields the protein CASSLSLAGSQETQYF.

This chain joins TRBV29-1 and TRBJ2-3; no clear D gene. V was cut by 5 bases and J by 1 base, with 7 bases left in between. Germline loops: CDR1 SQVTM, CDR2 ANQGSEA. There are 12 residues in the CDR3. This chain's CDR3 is CSVTSGTDTQYF. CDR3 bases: TGCAGCGTTACCAGCGGCACAGATACGCAGTATTTT.

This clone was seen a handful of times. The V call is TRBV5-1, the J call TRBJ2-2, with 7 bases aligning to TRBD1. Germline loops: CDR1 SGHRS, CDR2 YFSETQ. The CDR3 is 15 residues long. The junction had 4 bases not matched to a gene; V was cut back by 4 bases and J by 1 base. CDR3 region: CASSIGQVNTGELFF. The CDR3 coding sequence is TGCGCCAGCAGCATAGGACAGGTGAACACCGGGGAGCTGTTTTTT.

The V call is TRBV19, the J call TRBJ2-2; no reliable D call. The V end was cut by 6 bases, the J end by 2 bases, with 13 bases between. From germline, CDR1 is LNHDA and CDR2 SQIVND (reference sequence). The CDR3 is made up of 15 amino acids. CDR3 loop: CASSAWAPNTGELFF. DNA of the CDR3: TGTGCCAGTAGCGCATGGGCACCAAACACCGGGGAGCTGTTTTTT.

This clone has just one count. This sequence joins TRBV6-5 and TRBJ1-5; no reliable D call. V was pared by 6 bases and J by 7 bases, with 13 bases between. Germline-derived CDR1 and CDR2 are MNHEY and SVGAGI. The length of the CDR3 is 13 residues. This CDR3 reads CASSLTPGQPQHF. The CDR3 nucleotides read TGTGCCAGCAGCCTCACTCCAGGACAGCCCCAGCATTTT.

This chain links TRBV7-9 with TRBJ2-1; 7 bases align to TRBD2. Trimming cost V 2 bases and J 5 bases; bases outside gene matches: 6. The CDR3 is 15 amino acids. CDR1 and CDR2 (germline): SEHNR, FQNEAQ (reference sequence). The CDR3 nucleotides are TGTGCCAGCAGCTTACTAGCGGTTATAGACAATGAGCAGTTCTTC. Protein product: CASSLLAVIDNEQFF.

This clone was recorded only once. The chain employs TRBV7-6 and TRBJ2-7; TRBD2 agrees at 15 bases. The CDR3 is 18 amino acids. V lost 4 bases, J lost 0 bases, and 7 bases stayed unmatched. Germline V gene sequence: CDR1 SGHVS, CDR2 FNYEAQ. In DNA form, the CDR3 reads TGTGCCAGCAGCTCCGGACTAGCGGGGGGGCCCGGCTCCTACGAGCAGTACTTC. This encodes CASSSGLAGGPGSYEQYF.

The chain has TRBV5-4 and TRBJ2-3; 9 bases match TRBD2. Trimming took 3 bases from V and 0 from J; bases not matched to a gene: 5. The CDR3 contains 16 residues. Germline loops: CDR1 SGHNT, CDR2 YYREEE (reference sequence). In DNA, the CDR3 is TGTGCCAGCAGCTCAGGACTAGCGAGTAGCACAGATACGCAGTATTTT. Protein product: CASSSGLASSTDTQYF.

CDR3 protein: CASSLRPSGASGEEQFF. The DNA of the CDR3 is TGTGCCAGCTCACTACGACCTAGCGGGGCCAGCGGGGAAGAGCAGTTCTTC. The chain employs TRBV18 and TRBJ2-1; 9 bases agree with TRBD2. CDR3 length: 17 residues. Unmatched junction bases numbered 17, after V lost 4 bases and J lost 10 bases. CDR1 is KGHSH, CDR2 LQKENI, per germline.

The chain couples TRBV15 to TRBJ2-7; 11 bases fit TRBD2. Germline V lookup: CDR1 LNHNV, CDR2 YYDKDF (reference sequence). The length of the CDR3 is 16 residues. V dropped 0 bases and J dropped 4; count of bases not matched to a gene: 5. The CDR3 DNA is TGTGCCACCAGCAGAGAGGGTAGCGGGGGGGGGTACGAGCAGTACTTC. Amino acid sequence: CATSREGSGGGYEQYF.

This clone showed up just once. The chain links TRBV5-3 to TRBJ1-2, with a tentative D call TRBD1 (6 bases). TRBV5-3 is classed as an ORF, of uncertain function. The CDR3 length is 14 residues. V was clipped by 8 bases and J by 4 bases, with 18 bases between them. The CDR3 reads CASRSVTGRYGYTF. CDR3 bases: TGTGCCAGCAGATCGGTAACAGGGCGCTATGGCTACACCTTC.